Below, one T cell receptor (beta chain) is given with its context. TRB was amplified by touch-down multiplex PCR, primer pools A and B combined. TCRdb reprocessed the multiplex PCR reads and stores each CDR3 protein as one record, lacking DNA. The listing records 6,900 or so distinct CDR3 sequences. Approximately 40,000 genome equivalents of blood DNA were amplified for TRB. The source of the sample is a study of T cell clusters in autoimmune cytopenias. Whole-study context: A median age of around 63 years and mean of about 52 years characterized healthy donor controls.

The CDR3 consists of 15 residues. Germline V gene data show CDR1 as SGHVS and CDR2 as FNYEAQ. The sample also formed part of further work on T cell repertoires in aging, cancer and after chemotherapy. That paper adds: Donors were grouped into six age bands spanning 30 or younger through 70 or older. Over several months to years, re-sampled healthy donor repertoires clearly shared clones. Rebound thymic output was suggested by rising median generation probability during chemotherapy in each cancer cohort.

The sample was peripheral blood. The rearrangement joins TRBV7-6 to TRBJ1-3; as DNA is missing, the TRBD1 call by TCRdb cannot be tested. This TCR was recovered from a human donor in good health. CDR3 protein: CASSLVDTPGGTIYF.